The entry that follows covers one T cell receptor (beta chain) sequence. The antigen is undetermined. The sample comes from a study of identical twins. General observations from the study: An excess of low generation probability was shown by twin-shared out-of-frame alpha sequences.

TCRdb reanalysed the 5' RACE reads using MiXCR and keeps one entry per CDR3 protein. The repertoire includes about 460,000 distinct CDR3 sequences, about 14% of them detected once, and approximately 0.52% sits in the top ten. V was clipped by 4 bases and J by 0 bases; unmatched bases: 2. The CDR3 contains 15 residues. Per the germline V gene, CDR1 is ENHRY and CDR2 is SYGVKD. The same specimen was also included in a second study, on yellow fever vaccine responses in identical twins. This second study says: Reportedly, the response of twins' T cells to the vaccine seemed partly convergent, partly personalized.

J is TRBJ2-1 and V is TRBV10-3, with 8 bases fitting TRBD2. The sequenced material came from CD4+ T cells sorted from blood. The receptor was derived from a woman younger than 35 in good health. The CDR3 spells CAISAGGPSYNEQFF. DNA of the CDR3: TGTGCCATCAGTGCGGGGGGGCCCTCCTACAATGAGCAGTTCTTC.